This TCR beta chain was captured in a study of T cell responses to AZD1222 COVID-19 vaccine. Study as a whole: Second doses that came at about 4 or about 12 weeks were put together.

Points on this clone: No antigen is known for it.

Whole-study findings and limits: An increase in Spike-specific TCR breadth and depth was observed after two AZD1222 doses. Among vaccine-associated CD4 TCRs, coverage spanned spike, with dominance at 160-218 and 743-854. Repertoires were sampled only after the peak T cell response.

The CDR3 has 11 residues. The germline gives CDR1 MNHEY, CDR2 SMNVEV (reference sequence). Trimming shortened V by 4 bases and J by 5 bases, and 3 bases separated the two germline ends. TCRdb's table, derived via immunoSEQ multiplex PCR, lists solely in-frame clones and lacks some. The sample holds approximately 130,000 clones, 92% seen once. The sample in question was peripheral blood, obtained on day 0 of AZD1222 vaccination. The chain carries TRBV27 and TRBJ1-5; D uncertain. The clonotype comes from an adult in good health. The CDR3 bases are TGTGCCAGCAGTTCCGATCAGCCCCAGCATTTT. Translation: CASSSDQPQHF.